The 16 T cell receptor beta chains given below trace back to one sample, sequenced in a study of blood T cell repertoires in COVID-19. Clones were sequenced by immunoSEQ multiplex PCR, and TCRdb holds only the in-frame ones, with some missing. The table includes approximately 150,000 clones, 86% detected once. Sequenced: peripheral blood. The source of these receptors is a woman in her seventies with acute or convalescent COVID-19.

The chain recombines TRBV5-1 with TRBJ1-3; the D is unclear. V gave up 4 bases and J gave up 4 bases, with 12 bases separating them. The V gene's germline CDR1 is SGHRS and CDR2 YFSETQ. CDR3 size: 14 residues. CDR3 residues: CASSQTLAGNTIYF. The CDR3 nucleotides read TGCGCCAGCAGCCAAACACTAGCAGGAAACACCATATATTTT.

This clone was counted once. The CDR3 is CASRGSSHYGYTF. Here the CDR3 DNA reads TGTGCCAGCAGAGGTAGCTCCCACTATGGCTACACCTTC. V is TRBV2 and J is TRBJ1-2, with no clear D. This CDR3 spans 13 amino acids. Germline V gene sequence: CDR1 SNHLY, CDR2 FYNNEI. V was pared by 6 bases and J by 3 bases, with 11 bases between.

This chain joins TRBV5-4 and TRBJ2-2, with 10 positions matching TRBD2. Germline CDR1 and CDR2: SGHNT and YYREEE (reference sequence). CDR3 size: 17 residues. The junction had 10 bases not matched to a gene; V was cut back by 3 bases and J by 5 bases. CDR3 nucleotides: TGTGCCAGCAGCTGGGCGGCTAGCGGGAGTGAGACCGGGGAGCTGTTTTTT. Translated, it gives CASSWAASGSETGELFF.

V usage is TRBV6-4 and J usage is TRBJ2-1; 7 nucleotides agree with TRBD1. CDR1 is MRHNA and CDR2 is SNTAGT in the germline V gene. V was pared by 0 bases and J by 6 bases, with 2 bases of the junction left unmatched. The CDR3 contains 14 residues. CDR3 sequence: CASSDSDRLNEQFF. The CDR3 bases are TGTGCCAGCAGTGACTCGGACAGGCTCAATGAGCAGTTCTTC.

The chain employs TRBV11-1 and TRBJ2-6, with D perhaps TRBD1 (6 bases). V lost 0 bases and J lost 9, with 9 bases in between. This CDR3 has 14 amino acids. CDR1 SGHAT and CDR2 FQDESV come from the germline V gene (reference sequence). CDR3 sequence: CASSLARGGNVLTF. The CDR3 DNA is TGTGCCAGCAGCTTAGCCAGGGGTGGCAACGTCCTGACTTTC.

This clone was recorded only once. The chain has TRBV5-1 and TRBJ1-4; 7 positions agree with TRBD1. Germline values: CDR1 SGHRS, CDR2 YFSETQ. Losses at the gene ends were 0 bases for V and 7 bases for J; bases not matched to a gene: 6. The CDR3 sequence is 15 residues long. In nucleotides, the CDR3 is TGCGCCAGCAGCTTGGGGGACAGATCGTCTGAAAAACTGTTTTTT. This sequence encodes CASSLGDRSSEKLFF.

The genes are TRBV12-3 or TRBV12-4 and TRBJ1-1; D ambiguous. V dropped 3 bases and J dropped 1 base, with 6 bases sitting between them. The CDR3 sequence is 13 residues long. The CDR3 here is CASSFGPNTEAFF. CDR3 in DNA: TGTGCCAGCAGTTTTGGCCCGAACACTGAAGCTTTCTTT.

The genes are TRBV11-3 and TRBJ2-1, with D tentatively TRBD2 (5 bases). This CDR3 comprises 19 residues. The V gene lost 3 bases and the J gene lost 0 bases, with 21 bases spanning the gap. Germline CDR1 and CDR2: SGHNT and YENEEA. The CDR3 DNA is TGTGCCAGCAGCTTGGCAAAGCAGGCGGGCTGGAGCTCCTACAATGAGCAGTTCTTC. Translation: CASSLAKQAGWSSYNEQFF.

The chain joins TRBV11-2 to TRBJ2-2; 8 bases are a match to TRBD2. The ends lost 4 bases at V and 4 bases at J; junction bases unmatched: 8. CDR1 and CDR2 (germline): SGHAT, FQNNGV. CDR3 length equals 16 residues. CDR3 coding DNA: TGTGCCAGCAGCTCCCAGGGACTAGTCGTCACCGGGGAGCTGTTTTTT. Translated: CASSSQGLVVTGELFF.

This chain joins TRBV7-9 and TRBJ1-2, with 10 bases identical to TRBD1. After removal of 5 bases from V and 1 base from J, the junction contained 1 base not matched to a gene. The CDR3 runs 14 residues. The germline V gene has CDR1 SEHNR and CDR2 FQNEAQ (reference sequence). The CDR3 reads CASSGQGGNYGYTF. Here the CDR3 DNA reads TGTGCCAGCAGCGGACAGGGGGGTAACTATGGCTACACCTTC. Filled out from reference TRBV7-9 and TRBJ1-2, the complete variable domain reads DTGVSQNPRHKITKRGQNVTFRCDPISEHNRLYWYRQTLGQGPEFLTYFQNEAQLEKSRLLSDRFSAERPKGSFSTLEIQRTEQGDSAMYLCASSGQGGNYGYTFGSGTRLTVV.

V gene TRBV7-9 combines with J gene TRBJ2-3; D is perhaps TRBD1 (6 bases). V was clipped by 5 bases and J by 5 bases, with 14 bases between them. The CDR3 contains 14 residues. Germline assignment: CDR1 SEHNR and CDR2 FQNEAQ (reference sequence). CDR3 region: CASSLDRFGDTQYF. The CDR3 DNA reads as TGTGCCAGCAGCCTTGACAGGTTCGGAGATACGCAGTATTTT.

The chain employs TRBV21-1 and TRBJ1-2; the listed D gene, TRBD1, was not tested against the DNA. TRBV21-1 is flagged as a pseudogene. The CDR3 is 17 residues long. The CDR3 sequence: CASSDPPRKGQGYGYTF. CDR3 nucleotide sequence: TGTGCCAGCAGCGACCCCCCAAGGAAGGGACAGGGCTATGGCTACACCTTC.

The chain has TRBV6-2 or TRBV6-3 and TRBJ1-5; a weak D match, TRBD1 (6 bases). V gave up 2 bases and J gave up 5 bases, with 16 bases separating them. CDR3 length: 16 amino acids. Per the germline V gene, CDR1 is MNHEY and CDR2 is SVGEGT. In DNA form, the CDR3 reads TGTGCCAGCAGTTACCCCCCGAGGGGGAATCATCAGCCCCAGCATTTT. It encodes CASSYPPRGNHQPQHF.

The chain recombines TRBV9 with TRBJ2-3; unclear D gene. Germline V CDR1 and CDR2: SGDLS, YYNGEE. The CDR3 sequence is 16 residues long. Trimming pared 0 bases from V and 0 bases from J, leaving 11 bases between. The CDR3 coding sequence is TGTGCCAGCAGCGTAGAATGGAGAACTAGCACAGATACGCAGTATTTT. Translated, it gives CASSVEWRTSTDTQYF.

This clone was observed a few times. The chain has TRBV19 and TRBJ1-2, with D hard to call. V gave up 5 bases and J gave up 4 bases, with 8 bases separating them. The V gene's germline CDR1 is LNHDA and CDR2 SQIVND (reference sequence). CDR3 length: 12 residues. The CDR3 here is CASSPRFYGYTF. Written as DNA, the CDR3 is TGTGCCAGTAGTCCCAGGTTCTATGGCTACACCTTC.

V and J are TRBV6-5 and TRBJ1-5; 9 bases map to TRBD1. V was clipped by 6 bases and J by 5 bases; unmatched bases: 8. Germline V gives CDR1 MNHEY, CDR2 SVGAGI. This CDR3 region has 15 residues. The CDR3 DNA sequence: TGTGCCAGCAGGAGAACAGGGGGCGGCTATCAGCCCCAGCATTTT. Its translation: CASRRTGGGYQPQHF.